The rows below give T cell receptor beta chains drawn from one sample of a study of blood T cell repertoires in COVID-19. TCRdb's table, derived via immunoSEQ multiplex PCR, lists solely in-frame clones and lacks some. The sample contains roughly 250,000 clones, 70% to 90% of which appear only once. The sequencing sample was made of PBMCs or T cells enriched from blood (not recorded which). The receptors originated from a woman between 45 and 65 years old who had recovered from COVID-19. Both conserved end residues are part of each CDR3. The D gene is left open where the match is weak. Rows may omit the clone size; those that give it use once, few, many or a size class.

TRBJ2-2	NA	TRBV10-3	NA	CAIRTGGANTGELFF	TGTGCCATCAGAACAGGAGGGGCGAACACCGGGGAGCTGTTTTTT
TRBJ2-7	NA	TRBV30	NA	CAGGRAGDYEQYF	TGTGCGGGGGGCCGGGCGGGAGACTACGAGCAGTACTTC
TRBJ2-7	NA	TRBV28	few	CASPLLLLFSYEQYF	TGTGCCAGCCCTTTACTACTCTTGTTCTCCTACGAGCAGTACTTC
TRBJ2-5	NA	TRBV11-2	NA	CASSLQGETQYF	TGTGCCAGCAGCTTACAGGGTGAGACCCAGTACTTC
TRBJ1-5	TRBD1	TRBV6-5	NA	CASLKDRDFYQPQHF	TGTGCCAGTCTAAAAGACAGGGATTTTTATCAGCCCCAGCATTTT
TRBJ2-1	NA	TRBV6-4	few	CASSDSGEQFF	TGTGCCAGCAGTGACTCCGGTGAGCAGTTCTTC
TRBJ2-7	NA	TRBV29-1	NA	CSVEVQDYEQYF	TGCAGCGTTGAGGTCCAGGACTACGAGCAGTACTTC
TRBJ2-6	TRBD2	TRBV11-2	NA	CASNLAGHLGANVLTF	TGTGCCAGCAACCTAGCGGGCCATCTCGGGGCCAACGTCCTGACTTTC
TRBJ2-2	NA	TRBV5-1	NA	CASSLTGANTGELFF	TGCGCCAGCAGCTTGACGGGGGCGAACACCGGGGAGCTGTTTTTT
TRBJ1-3	NA	TRBV28	once	CASSAPTPVGSGNTIYF	TGTGCCAGCAGCGCCCCCACCCCTGTCGGGTCTGGAAACACCATATATTTT
TRBJ1-1	TRBD1	TRBV5-6	NA	CASSPGQGRMVAEAFF	TGTGCCAGCAGCCCTGGACAGGGCCGGATGGTAGCTGAAGCTTTCTTT
TRBJ2-1	TRBD2	TRBV10-3	NA	CAISRASGRYLEQFF	TGTGCCATCAGTCGTGCTAGCGGGAGGTATCTTGAGCAGTTCTTC
TRBJ1-4	NA	TRBV3-1/TRBV3-2	NA	CASSQFRTAPNEKLFF	TGTGCCAGCAGCCAATTCCGGACAGCCCCAAATGAAAAACTGTTTTTT
TRBJ2-5	TRBD1	TRBV11-2	few	CASSRGVGQGEETQYF	TGTGCCAGCAGCCGAGGGGTGGGACAGGGGGAAGAGACCCAGTACTTC
TRBJ2-3	NA	TRBV9	NA	CASSAVSTDTQYF	TGTGCCAGCAGCGCTGTAAGCACAGATACGCAGTATTTT
TRBJ1-1	NA	TRBV28	NA	CASSRGGNTEAFF	TGTGCCAGCAGCCGCGGGGGGAACACTGAAGCTTTCTTT
TRBJ2-5	NA	TRBV7-3	NA	CASSEGGRADKETQYF	TGTGCCAGCAGCGAGGGCGGGCGAGCAGACAAAGAGACCCAGTACTTC
TRBJ2-7	NA	TRBV28	NA	CASSIGQKAIEQYF	TGTGCCAGCAGTATCGGACAGAAGGCTATCGAGCAGTACTTC
TRBJ2-3	NA	TRBV25-1	NA	CASSEFRHTSTDTQYF	TGTGCCAGCAGTGAATTTCGACACACTAGCACAGATACGCAGTATTTT
TRBJ1-2	TRBD1	TRBV5-4	NA	CASSLGLLVDRGRDGYTF	TGTGCCAGCAGTTTGGGATTGCTCGTGGACAGGGGGCGCGATGGCTACACCTTC
TRBJ1-2	NA	TRBV19	NA	CASSIAAEYGYTF	TGTGCCAGTAGTATTGCGGCAGAATATGGCTACACCTTC
TRBJ1-2	NA	TRBV28	NA	CASSYNPYGYTF	TGTGCCAGCAGTTACAACCCCTATGGCTACACCTTC
TRBJ2-3	TRBD2	TRBV28	NA	CASSTGLAGVPDTQYF	TGTGCCAGCAGTACAGGACTAGCGGGAGTCCCAGATACGCAGTATTTT
TRBJ2-5	TRBD2	TRBV5-4	NA	CASSGRDGQETQYF	TGTGCCAGCAGCGGGAGGGACGGCCAAGAGACCCAGTACTTC
TRBJ2-7	NA	TRBV18	few	CASSPWTVGAYEQYF	TGTGCCAGCTCACCCTGGACTGTTGGGGCCTACGAGCAGTACTTC
TRBJ1-2	NA	TRBV19	NA	CASNQGLLPSYGYTF	TGTGCCAGTAACCAGGGCTTACTTCCATCATATGGCTACACCTTC
TRBJ2-5	NA	TRBV11-2	NA	CASSQRGGLDQETQYF	TGTGCCAGCAGCCAGAGAGGAGGGCTAGATCAAGAGACCCAGTACTTC
TRBJ1-3	NA	TRBV7-8	NA	CASSFISGNTIYF	TGTGCCAGCAGCTTTATCTCTGGAAACACCATATATTTT
TRBJ1-6	NA	TRBV28	NA	CASRVSSLYNSPLHF	TGTGCCAGCAGGGTCTCAAGCCTCTATAATTCACCCCTCCACTTT
TRBJ2-5	TRBD2	TRBV7-9	NA	CASTRGLAGTGQETQYF	TGTGCCAGCACTCGGGGACTAGCGGGAACAGGACAAGAGACCCAGTACTTC
TRBJ1-6	TRBD1	TRBV4-3	NA	CASSQEMSGTGNDSPLHF	TGCGCCAGCAGCCAAGAAATGTCGGGGACAGGGAATGATTCACCCCTCCACTTT
TRBJ2-5	TRBD1	TRBV5-4	once	CASSSPPGTGGRETQYF	TGTGCCAGCAGCTCCCCCCCCGGGACAGGGGGCCGAGAGACCCAGTACTTC
TRBJ2-3	NA	TRBV10-3	NA	CAISESGQITDTQYF	TGTGCCATCAGTGAGTCCGGACAGATCACAGATACGCAGTATTTT
TRBJ2-1	TRBD2	TRBV7-2	NA	CASSPGTSYYNEQFF	TGTGCCAGCAGCCCCGGGACTAGCTACTACAATGAGCAGTTCTTC
TRBJ2-7	NA	TRBV2	NA	CASSEQRNSYEQYF	TGTGCCAGCAGTGAGCAGCGAAACTCCTACGAGCAGTACTTC
TRBJ2-5	NA	TRBV7-2	NA	CASSPSRVQETQYF	TGTGCCAGCAGCCCCTCCAGGGTCCAAGAGACCCAGTACTTC
TRBJ2-7	NA	TRBV28	NA	CASSSPGGRAVGEQYF	TGTGCCAGCAGTTCCCCTGGTGGGAGAGCGGTAGGTGAGCAGTACTTC
TRBJ2-5	TRBD2	TRBV10-2	NA	CASSEWSRLADQETQYF	TGCGCCAGCAGTGAATGGAGCCGACTAGCCGATCAAGAGACCCAGTACTTC
TRBJ1-1	NA	TRBV14	NA	CASSIGANTEAFF	TGTGCCAGCAGTATAGGGGCGAACACTGAAGCTTTCTTT
TRBJ2-1	TRBD2	TRBV28	NA	CASSHLGGTSGDEQFF	TGTGCCAGCAGTCATTTGGGGGGGACTAGCGGGGATGAGCAGTTCTTC
TRBJ1-5	TRBD1	TRBV5-5	NA	CASSWGTGDNQPQHF	TGTGCCAGCAGCTGGGGGACAGGAGACAATCAGCCCCAGCATTTT
TRBJ2-5	NA	TRBV3-1/TRBV3-2	NA	CASSQGGETQYF	TGTGCCAGCAGCCAGGGAGGCGAGACCCAGTACTTC
TRBJ1-5	NA	TRBV30	NA	CAWSMRAEQPQHF	TGTGCCTGGAGTATGAGGGCCGAACAGCCCCAGCATTTT
TRBJ2-7	TRBD1	TRBV4-2	once	CASSQAQGTTYEQYF	TGTGCCAGCAGCCAAGCACAGGGGACAACCTACGAGCAGTACTTC
TRBJ2-7	TRBD1	TRBV4-2	NA	CASSQDTPTQGGSYEQYF	TGTGCCAGCAGCCAAGACACCCCTACACAGGGGGGTTCCTACGAGCAGTACTTC